Sequencing of this T cell receptor (beta chain) was carried out in a study of blood T cell repertoires in COVID-19. Study overall: The United States, Italy and Spain supplied acute and convalescent COVID-19 samples. In each case, the material was cDNA or gDNA derived from T cells, B-cell-depleted T cells, or PBMCs.

The CDR3 loop spans 13 amino acids. Trimming at V came to 6 bases and at J to 3 bases, leaving 3 bases not matched to a gene. In germline, CDR1 is MNHEY, CDR2 SVGAGI. In the original workflow: Estimated nucleated cell counts came from reference gene primer amplification. The table came from immunoSEQ multiplex PCR; TCRdb's copy has only in-frame clones and leaves some out. The V and J calls and clone size were taken over from that table, and D and trimming were inferred from the DNA. The repertoire includes about 300,000 clones, 75% to 90% of them detected once, and approximately 2.2% sits in the top ten.

Sequenced sample: peripheral blood. This sequence was found in a man between 18 and 35 years old with active or convalescent COVID-19. This chain links TRBV6-5 with TRBJ2-7; TRBD2 matches at 9 bases. The CDR3 DNA reads as TGTGCCAGCAGAGGGACTAGCAGCTACGAGCAGTACTTC. This sequence encodes CASRGTSSYEQYF.